The 28 T cell receptor beta chains listed next were all sequenced from one sample in a study of early T cells in non-severe SARS-CoV-2 infection. A single record per CDR3 protein comes from TCRdb applying MiXCR to the 5' RACE reads. The sample yields roughly 40,000 distinct CDR3 sequences, more than 10% seen once. The sample consisted of whole blood. The receptors here all came from an adult who was a healthcare worker with PCR-confirmed SARS-CoV-2 infection or an uninfected control (not recorded which).

The rearrangement uses TRBV4-3 and TRBJ2-3; 10 nucleotides line up with TRBD2. The CDR3 is made up of 15 amino acids. Germline-derived CDR1 and CDR2 are LGHNA and YSLEER. Trimming at V came to 6 bases and at J to 4 bases, leaving 7 bases not matched to a gene. DNA for the CDR3: TGCGCCAGCAGGGACGGGACTAGCGACGCAGATACGCAGTATTTT. Protein sequence: CASRDGTSDADTQYF.

V is TRBV4-3 and J is TRBJ2-5; 12 positions agree with TRBD2. Germline V gene sequence: CDR1 LGHNA, CDR2 YSLEER. CDR3 size: 17 residues. V lost 1 base, J lost 5 bases, and 8 bases stayed unmatched. DNA for the CDR3: TGCGCCAGCAGCCAAGCTATAGGACTAGCGGGATTTGAGACCCAGTACTTC. Residues: CASSQAIGLAGFETQYF.

The chain is built from TRBV7-2 and TRBJ2-7, with D unresolved. This CDR3 has 11 amino acids. V was shortened by 5 bases and J by 5 bases, with 7 bases between the two germline ends. Looked up from germline, CDR1 is SGHTA and CDR2 is FQGNSA. CDR3 region: CASSLVDEQYF. Here the CDR3 DNA reads TGTGCCAGCAGCCTCGTTGACGAGCAGTACTTC.

This clonotype was observed many times. The chain joins TRBV29-1 to TRBJ2-1, with 8 bases aligning to TRBD1. V was clipped by 3 bases and J by 6 bases; unmatched bases: 4. Germline CDR1 is SQVTM and CDR2 is ANQGSEA. The CDR3 contains 13 residues. For the CDR3, the DNA is TGCAGCGTTGACACAGGGGGTTTCAATGAGCAGTTCTTC. Protein product: CSVDTGGFNEQFF.

This clonotype was counted ten times or more. The chain has TRBV6-6 and TRBJ1-3, with 9 bases identical to TRBD1. The germline V gene encodes CDR1 MNHNY and CDR2 SVGAGI (reference sequence). V lost 6 bases and J lost 4; bases outside the gene matches: 10. This CDR3 has 16 residues. CDR3 nucleotide sequence: TGTGCCAGCAGCCTTCCACAGGGGGCTGGGGGAAACACCATATATTTT. This codes for CASSLPQGAGGNTIYF.

This clonotype came up many times. The junction differs from germline at one of its ends, possibly a read error. V and J are TRBV7-7 and TRBJ2-2; D possibly uses TRBD1 or TRBD2 (5 bases each). Germline loops: CDR1 SSHAT, CDR2 FNYEAQ (reference sequence). The CDR3 spans 15 residues. CDR3 in DNA: TGTGCTAGCACCGTCGGGGCTGGAGGAACCGGGGAGCTGTTTTTT. It codes for CASTVGAGGTGELFF.

This chain links TRBV3-1 with TRBJ1-3; D perhaps matches TRBD1 (5 bases). Germline V gene data show CDR1 as LGHDT and CDR2 as YNNKEL (reference sequence). Trimming left V 4 bases short and J 4 bases short, with 8 bases between. The CDR3 is 13 residues long. The CDR3 DNA reads as TGTGCCAGCAGCCCCGAGGGGGGAAACACCATATATTTT. Translating gives CASSPEGGNTIYF.

At least ten counts were recorded for this clonotype. V is TRBV19 and J is TRBJ1-1, with D possibly matching TRBD1 (5 bases). Between the trimmed V and J ends, which lost 6 bases and 6 bases, there was a span of 29 bases. The CDR3 has 18 residues. Germline CDR1 reads LNHDA; CDR2 reads SQIVND (reference sequence). The CDR3 reads CASSLGVRRAPGVPEAFF. The CDR3 DNA is TGTGCCAGTAGCTTGGGGGTACGCCGGGCCCCGGGGGTCCCTGAAGCTTTCTTT.

This clonotype was seen more than once but under ten times. V is TRBV10-3 and J is TRBJ2-3, with D possibly TRBD2 on 5 matching bases. CDR1 ENHRY and CDR2 SYGVKD come from the germline V gene. This CDR3 has 15 residues. Trimming shortened V by 6 bases and J by 2 bases, and 15 bases separated the two germline ends. CDR3 amino acids: CAIRAGERPTDTQYF. The CDR3 coding sequence is TGTGCCATCAGGGCCGGGGAGCGACCCACAGATACGCAGTATTTT.

In regard to this clonotype: One end of the junction is discordant with germline, which a read error may explain. The rearrangement uses TRBV5-4 and TRBJ2-5, with TRBD2 identical over 12 bases. Germline values: CDR1 SGHNT, CDR2 YYREEE (reference sequence). The CDR3 consists of 17 residues. The CDR3 nucleotides are TGCGCCAGCAGCAATGGCCTAGCGGGAGGGCTCGGGGAGACCCAGTACTTC. Residues: CASSNGLAGGLGETQYF.

The genes are TRBV7-9 and TRBJ2-1; D possibly uses TRBD1 or TRBD2 (5 bases each). The CDR3 is made up of 16 amino acids. V was pared by 3 bases and J by 0 bases, with 12 bases between. Per germline, CDR1 SEHNR and CDR2 FQNEAQ (reference sequence). The CDR3 DNA reads TGTGCCAGCAGCTTGTCGGGACGCCTCTCCTACAATGAGCAGTTCTTC. It codes for CASSLSGRLSYNEQFF.

This clonotype was picked up a small number of times. The chain joins TRBV5-4 to TRBJ2-5, with a possible D match to TRBD2 (5 bases). The CDR3 sequence is 13 residues long. In germline, CDR1 is SGHNT, CDR2 YYREEE (reference sequence). Between the trimmed V and J ends, which lost 4 bases and 5 bases, there was a span of 12 bases. In DNA, the CDR3 is TGTGCCAGCAGCCAGAGGGCCGAGGAGACCCAGTACTTC. Translation gives CASSQRAEETQYF.

This clonotype occurred many times. The chain is built from TRBV6-2 or TRBV6-3 and TRBJ1-1; no definite D call. V was pared by 6 bases and J by 3 bases, with 14 bases between. The germline V gene encodes CDR1 MNHEY and CDR2 SVGEGT. The CDR3 sequence is 14 residues long. The CDR3 protein is CASSPGNSYTEAFF. CDR3 in DNA: TGTGCCAGCAGCCCGGGTAACAGCTACACTGAAGCTTTCTTT.

This clonotype was counted ten times or more. This sequence joins TRBV9 and TRBJ2-2; D is perhaps TRBD1 (5 bases). V lost 3 bases, J lost 1 base, and 10 bases lay in between. There are 15 residues in the CDR3. Germline V CDR1 and CDR2: SGDLS, YYNGEE. The CDR3, as DNA: TGTGCCAGCAGCGCCTTGGGGCAGAACACCGGGGAGCTGTTTTTT. Protein: CASSALGQNTGELFF.

Ten or more counts support this clonotype. V and J are TRBV4-1 and TRBJ2-7; the D call may be TRBD1 or TRBD2 (7 bases each). CDR1 and CDR2 (germline): MGHRA, YSYEKL. CDR3 length: 16 residues. Trimming left V 4 bases short and J 4 bases short, with 20 bases between. The CDR3 nucleotides read TGCGCCAGCAGCCGGGAACAGGGGAGGGTCCTTTACGAGCAGTACTTC. It codes for CASSREQGRVLYEQYF.

This clonotype was seen a handful of times. This chain links TRBV6-5 with TRBJ2-1; no clear D gene. Looked up from germline, CDR1 is MNHEY and CDR2 is SVGAGI. V gave up 6 bases and J gave up 8 bases, with 11 bases separating them. The CDR3 is 12 amino acids. CDR3 coding DNA: TGTGCCAGCAGATCCACTGCCGATGAGCAGTTCTTC. Its protein product is CASRSTADEQFF.

The chain links TRBV2 to TRBJ2-5; D could derive from TRBD1 or TRBD2 (5 bases each). Trimming cost V 11 bases and J 2 bases, with 15 bases left between them. The CDR3 consists of 13 residues. Germline CDR1 is SNHLY and CDR2 is FYNNEI. This chain's CDR3 is CASGRGVQETQYF. CDR3 bases: TGTGCCTCCGGCCGAGGGGTACAAGAGACCCAGTACTTC.

The sample holds a few counts of this clonotype. This chain links TRBV7-2 with TRBJ2-1, with 12 positions matching TRBD2. The germline gives CDR1 SGHTA, CDR2 FQGNSA. V lost 7 bases to trimming and J lost 8 bases; unmatched junction nucleotides: 18. The CDR3 spans 18 residues. The CDR3 loop reads CASTHGLAGGDGWYEQFF. CDR3 DNA sequence: TGTGCCAGCACCCACGGGCTAGCGGGAGGGGACGGATGGTATGAGCAGTTCTTC. Based on the CDR3 plus reference TRBV7-2 and TRBJ2-1, the full variable domain is GAGVSQSPSNKVTEKGKDVELRCDPISGHTALYWYRQSLGQGLEFLIYFQGNSAPDKSGLPSDRFSAERTGGSVSTLTIQRTQQEDSAVYLCASTHGLAGGDGWYEQFFGPGTRLTVL.

Many counts were recorded for this clonotype. The chain employs TRBV5-1 and TRBJ1-2; perhaps TRBD1 as D (6 bases). Germline CDR1 is SGHRS and CDR2 is YFSETQ. This CDR3 is built from 13 residues. The V and J ends lost 0 bases and 6 bases respectively, with 9 bases between them. Here the CDR3 DNA reads TGCGCCAGCAGCTTGGCCAGGACAGATGGCTACACCTTC. It translates to CASSLARTDGYTF.

This clonotype was found many times. V is TRBV28 and J is TRBJ2-5; D not resolved. Trimming took 5 bases from V and 4 from J, leaving 11 bases between them. The CDR3 is made up of 13 amino acids. Germline CDR1 is MDHEN and CDR2 is SYDVKM. The CDR3 loop reads CASSTPARETQYF. CDR3 DNA sequence: TGTGCCAGCAGTACCCCCGCAAGAGAGACCCAGTACTTC.

This clonotype was counted ten times or more. This rearrangement joins TRBV12-3 or TRBV12-4 to TRBJ2-7; no firm D call. Between the trimmed V and J ends, which lost 5 bases and 0 bases, there was a span of 2 bases. This CDR3 region has 11 residues. CDR3 region: CASSISYEQYF. CDR3 nucleotides: TGTGCCAGCAGTATCTCCTACGAGCAGTACTTC.

This clonotype appeared many times. This rearrangement joins TRBV30 to TRBJ2-3; D remains unclear. There are 11 residues in the CDR3. The V gene's germline CDR1 is GTSNPN and CDR2 SVGIG (reference sequence). V was clipped by 4 bases and J by 3 bases, with 5 bases between them. As DNA, the CDR3 is TGTGCCTGGAAAACGACAGATACGCAGTATTTT. This codes for CAWKTTDTQYF.

This clonotype was seen a few times. The chain links TRBV5-1 to TRBJ2-7; D unresolved. Germline V gene sequence: CDR1 SGHRS, CDR2 YFSETQ. The V gene lost 2 bases and the J gene lost 4 bases, with 4 bases spanning the gap. The CDR3 is made up of 11 amino acids. The chain's CDR3 is CASSFMYEQYF. The CDR3 coding sequence is TGCGCCAGCAGCTTTATGTACGAGCAGTACTTC.

The chain recombines TRBV20-1 with TRBJ1-4, with a tentative D call TRBD1 (6 bases). V lost 4 bases to trimming and J lost 6 bases, with 15 bases between them. CDR1 is DFQATT, CDR2 SNEGSKA, per germline (reference sequence). The CDR3 runs 14 residues. The CDR3 DNA is TGCAGTGCTATTCAGGGGAGCCTTTATGAAAAACTGTTTTTT. Its protein is CSAIQGSLYEKLFF.

This clonotype was seen many times. The CDR3 loop is CASSLEPGFTDTQYF. The DNA of the CDR3 is TGTGCCAGCAGTTTAGAACCTGGGTTTACAGATACGCAGTATTTT. The rearrangement joins TRBV28 to TRBJ2-3; no clear D gene. The CDR3 loop spans 15 amino acids. The germline V gene encodes CDR1 MDHEN and CDR2 SYDVKM. Trimming removed 2 bases at V and 3 bases at J, with 12 bases between.

In its sample, this clonotype was seen many times. The rearrangement uses TRBV6-4 and TRBJ2-1; D call uncertain. Between the trimmed V and J ends, which lost 3 bases and 0 bases, there was a span of 9 bases. Germline V gene sequence: CDR1 MRHNA, CDR2 SNTAGT. The CDR3 consists of 15 residues. CDR3: CASSEALSSYNEQFF. The CDR3 coding sequence is TGTGCCAGCAGTGAGGCGTTGAGCTCCTACAATGAGCAGTTCTTC.

The chain is built from TRBV5-1 and TRBJ2-1, with a tentative D call TRBD2 (6 bases). The germline V gene encodes CDR1 SGHRS and CDR2 YFSETQ. This CDR3 contains 15 residues. Trimming stripped 4 bases from V and 1 base from J, with 12 bases between. CDR3 sequence reads: CASSAGTVSYNEQFF. In DNA form, the CDR3 reads TGCGCCAGCAGCGCGGGGACGGTTTCCTACAATGAGCAGTTCTTC.

In this sample, this clonotype turned up a few times. The genes are TRBV10-1 and TRBJ1-1; D is ambiguous. The CDR3 length is 14 residues. Trimming pared 2 bases from V and 0 bases from J, leaving 7 bases between. In germline, CDR1 is WNHNN, CDR2 SYGVQD (reference sequence). CDR3 region: CASSESRMNTEAFF. CDR3 in DNA: TGCGCCAGCAGTGAGAGTCGGATGAACACTGAAGCTTTCTTT.